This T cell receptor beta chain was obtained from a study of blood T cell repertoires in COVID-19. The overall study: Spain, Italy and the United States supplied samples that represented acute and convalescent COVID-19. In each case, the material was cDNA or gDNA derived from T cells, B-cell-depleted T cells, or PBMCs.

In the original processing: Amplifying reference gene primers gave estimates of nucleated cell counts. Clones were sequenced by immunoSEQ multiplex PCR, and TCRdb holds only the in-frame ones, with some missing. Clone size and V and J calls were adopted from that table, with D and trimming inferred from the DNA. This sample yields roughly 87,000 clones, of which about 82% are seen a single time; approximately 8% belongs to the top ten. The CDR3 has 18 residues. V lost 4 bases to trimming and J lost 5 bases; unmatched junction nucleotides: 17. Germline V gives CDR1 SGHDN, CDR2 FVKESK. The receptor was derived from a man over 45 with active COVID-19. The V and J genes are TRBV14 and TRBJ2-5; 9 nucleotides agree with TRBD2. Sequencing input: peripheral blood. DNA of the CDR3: TGTGCCAGCAGCCCCCTCCCTAGCGGGGTCCCCCGGGGGGAGACCCAGTACTTC. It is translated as CASSPLPSGVPRGETQYF.